One sample yielded the 28 T cell receptor beta chains listed below, sequenced in a study of cytomegalovirus exposure and HLA in healthy donors. PCR used 60 Vbeta primers and 13 Jbeta primers. Using immunoSEQ multiplex PCR, the repertoire was profiled, and TCRdb retains in-frame clones only, with some absent. The sample consists of about 210,000 clones, around four fifths of them appearing once. The specimen was PBMCs. The source is a woman between 50 and 59 years old in good health and CMV-seropositive.

V gene TRBV6-5 combines with J gene TRBJ1-2; 8 bases align to TRBD1. The V gene's germline CDR1 is MNHEY and CDR2 SVGAGI. V lost 0 bases to trimming and J lost 5 bases; unmatched junction nucleotides: 5. This CDR3 comprises 15 residues. In DNA, the CDR3 is TGTGCCAGCAGTTACTCGGGACAGGCAGGGTATGGCTACACCTTC. Protein sequence: CASSYSGQAGYGYTF.

The V gene is TRBV7-2, the J gene TRBJ2-7; TRBD2 matches 10 bases. Germline values: CDR1 SGHTA, CDR2 FQGNSA. V was pared by 2 bases and J by 5 bases, with 6 bases of the junction left unmatched. CDR3 length equals 15 residues. CDR3 bases: TGTGCCAGCAGCTTAACTAGCGGGGAGTCGGACGAGCAGTACTTC. Residues: CASSLTSGESDEQYF.

The gene calls are TRBV19 and TRBJ2-7; 9 positions match TRBD1. The length of the CDR3 is 14 residues. V dropped 5 bases and J dropped 3; count of bases not matched to a gene: 5. Germline V gives CDR1 LNHDA, CDR2 SQIVND (reference sequence). Here the CDR3 DNA reads TGTGCCAGTAGTCCAGGGACAGGGAGCTACGAGCAGTACTTC. Its translation is CASSPGTGSYEQYF.

This chain links TRBV19 with TRBJ2-5; the match to TRBD1 covers 8 bases. The CDR3 length is 15 residues. Germline V gene lookup returns CDR1 LNHDA and CDR2 SQIVND (reference sequence). Trimming at V came to 8 bases and at J to 4 bases, leaving 12 bases not matched to a gene. The CDR3 coding sequence is TGTGCCAGTGGAACAGGGGGTAGTACTTTAGAGACCCAGTACTTC. Its translation: CASGTGGSTLETQYF.

This clone appeared a few times. DNA of the CDR3: TGTGCCATCAGTACCCTCGGCCGGGACAGGGTCACTGAAGCTTTCTTT. Amino acid sequence: CAISTLGRDRVTEAFF. The chain joins TRBV10-3 to TRBJ1-1; TRBD1 matches 9 bases. The V and J ends lost 5 bases and 4 bases, in that order; junction bases with no gene match: 11. Germline V gives CDR1 ENHRY, CDR2 SYGVKD. CDR3 size: 16 residues.

This sequence joins TRBV7-2 and TRBJ1-5; 7 bases are shared with TRBD1. CDR3 length: 16 residues. After removal of 4 bases from V and 3 bases from J, the junction contained 9 bases not matched to a gene. Per germline, CDR1 SGHTA and CDR2 FQGNSA. The CDR3 loop reads CASSYRYRGYNQPQHF. In nucleotides, the CDR3 is TGTGCCAGCAGCTACCGCTACAGGGGCTACAATCAGCCCCAGCATTTT.

V is TRBV27 and J is TRBJ2-5; the D is unclear. The J call may be wrong; the DNA end is better matched by TRBJ2-7. This CDR3 is 15 amino acids long. The germline V gene has CDR1 MNHEY and CDR2 SMNVEV (reference sequence). The CDR3 region has the DNA TGTGCCAGCAGCAGAGGCACGTACCCTTCCTACGAGCAGTACTTC. Its translation is CASSRGTYPSYEQYF.

V usage is TRBV14 and J usage is TRBJ2-7; TRBD1 matches 8 bases. Germline assignment: CDR1 SGHDN and CDR2 FVKESK. With 2 bases clipped from V and 3 bases from J, the junction kept 9 bases outside the gene matches. The CDR3 runs 16 residues. CDR3 nucleotides: TGTGCCAGCAGCCAATGGGGGAGGACAGGGCTCTACGAGCAGTACTTC. It specifies CASSQWGRTGLYEQYF.

J is TRBJ1-2 and V is TRBV7-9, with D perhaps TRBD1 (5 bases). V was cut by 3 bases and J by 3 bases, with 8 bases left in between. CDR1 SEHNR and CDR2 FQNEAQ come from the germline V gene (reference sequence). This CDR3 comprises 13 residues. In DNA, the CDR3 is TGTGCCAGCAGCTTCTTGACAGACTATGGCTACACCTTC. Translated: CASSFLTDYGYTF.

The V and J genes are TRBV27 and TRBJ1-5; the match to TRBD1 covers 8 bases. Trimming removed 6 bases from V and 6 bases from J; junction bases left unmatched: 10. This CDR3 region has 15 residues. CDR1 is MNHEY and CDR2 is SMNVEV in the germline V gene (reference sequence). The CDR3 reads CASSQGALFGQPQHF. As DNA, the CDR3 is TGTGCCAGCAGCCAGGGGGCCCTTTTCGGTCAGCCCCAGCATTTT.

This clone has just a few counts. The chain couples TRBV19 to TRBJ1-1; perhaps TRBD1 as D (5 bases). Per germline, CDR1 LNHDA and CDR2 SQIVND (reference sequence). With 3 bases removed from V and 1 base from J, the gap between germline ends came to 18 bases. This CDR3 is built from 17 residues. CDR3 in DNA: TGTGCCAGTAGTATGGTAAGGACACGGCTAAAGAACACTGAAGCTTTCTTT. Translated, it gives CASSMVRTRLKNTEAFF.

The gene calls are TRBV7-9 and TRBJ2-3, with unresolved D. The CDR3 is 13 amino acids. Trimming stripped 1 base from V and 3 bases from J, with 5 bases between. The germline V gene encodes CDR1 SEHNR and CDR2 FQNEAQ (reference sequence). As DNA, the CDR3 is TGTGCCAGCAGCTTAGTAATTACAGATACGCAGTATTTT. This gives the protein CASSLVITDTQYF.

This chain connects TRBV5-1 to TRBJ2-5; D is uncertain. The CDR3 is 12 amino acids. V lost 9 bases, J lost 7 bases, and 16 bases lay in between. The V gene's germline CDR1 is SGHRS and CDR2 YFSETQ. The CDR3 region is CATSPERGTQYF. DNA of the CDR3: TGCGCCACCTCCCCCGAAAGAGGGACCCAGTACTTC.

The rearrangement links TRBV18 to TRBJ1-4, with D possibly being TRBD1 (6 bases). The V end was cut by 2 bases, the J end by 4 bases, with 14 bases between. CDR1 is KGHSH, CDR2 LQKENI, per germline. The CDR3 has 16 amino acids. The CDR3: CASSPKEGHLNEKLFF. The DNA for the CDR3 is TGTGCCAGCTCACCAAAAGAGGGACACCTTAATGAAAAACTGTTTTTT. Together with reference TRBV18 and TRBJ1-4, the CDR3 gives the full variable domain: NAGVMQNPRHLVRRRGQEARLRCSPMKGHSHVYWYRQLPEEGLKFMVYLQKENIIDESGMPKERFSAEFPKEGPSILRIQQVVRGDSAAYFCASSPKEGHLNEKLFFGSGTQLSVL.

This chain uses TRBV11-2 with TRBJ2-1, with 13 bases identical to TRBD2. The J segment lost 7 bases and the V segment lost 5 bases, leaving 11 bases of the junction unmatched. Per the germline V gene, CDR1 is SGHAT and CDR2 is FQNNGV. The CDR3 spans 17 residues. The CDR3 spells CASSQLPGTSGENEQFF. DNA for the CDR3: TGTGCCAGCAGCCAACTCCCTGGGACTAGCGGGGAAAATGAGCAGTTCTTC.

The J gene is TRBJ2-7, the V gene TRBV6-1, with a tentative D call TRBD1 (5 bases). Germline loops: CDR1 MNHNS, CDR2 SASEGT. The CDR3 sequence is 15 residues long. V was pared by 5 bases and J by 4 bases, with 18 bases between. CDR3 sequence reads: CASSRGASKGYEQYF. The CDR3 nucleotides are TGTGCCAGCAGTCGCGGAGCATCAAAGGGGTACGAGCAGTACTTC.

The chain employs TRBV5-6 and TRBJ1-4, with 8 positions matching TRBD1. Germline V lookup: CDR1 SGHDT, CDR2 YYEEEE. V was pared by 4 bases and J by 1 base, with 6 bases of the junction left unmatched. The CDR3 loop spans 16 amino acids. The CDR3 DNA reads as TGTGCCAGCAGCGCCAGGGGGCGAGGAACTAATGAAAAACTGTTTTTT. Its protein is CASSARGRGTNEKLFF.

This clone was seen only once. The chain has TRBV7-3 and TRBJ1-1, with TRBD1 as a possible D gene (6 bases). The V end was cut by 7 bases, the J end by 9 bases, with 21 bases between. Germline V lookup: CDR1 SGHTA, CDR2 FQGTGA. This CDR3 is 14 amino acids long. The DNA of the CDR3 is TGTGCCAGCACCGAACAGGGCGGATCAGGTAAAGCTTTCTTT. Translated, it gives CASTEQGGSGKAFF.

This clone showed up just once. The DNA of the CDR3 is TGTGCCATCAGTGGGACAGGGAATAGGGGCAATCAGCCCCAGCATTTT. As protein: CAISGTGNRGNQPQHF. This chain joins TRBV10-3 and TRBJ1-5; 8 bases line up with TRBD1. Germline V lookup: CDR1 ENHRY, CDR2 SYGVKD. The V gene end was trimmed by 4 bases and the J gene end by 2 bases; junction bases not matched to a gene: 7. The CDR3 has 16 amino acids.

This clone was observed a single time. CDR3 sequence: CASSRTSGEYYNEQFF. As DNA, the CDR3 is TGTGCCAGCAGTCGGACTAGCGGGGAATACTACAATGAGCAGTTCTTC. This chain uses TRBV28 with TRBJ2-1; 12 nucleotides align to TRBD2. J was trimmed by 3 bases and V by 5 bases; bases with no gene match: 5. This CDR3 region has 16 residues. The germline V gene has CDR1 MDHEN and CDR2 SYDVKM. Filled out from reference TRBV28 and TRBJ2-1, the complete variable domain reads DVKVTQSSRYLVKRTGEKVFLECVQDMDHENMFWYRQDPGLGLRLIYFSYDVKMKEKGDIPEGYSVSREKKERFSLILESASTNQTSMYLCASSRTSGEYYNEQFFGPGTRLTVL.

The chain carries TRBV6-1 and TRBJ2-2; D remains unclear. The CDR3 has 14 residues. Trimming cost V 4 bases and J 2 bases, with 8 bases left between them. Germline V lookup: CDR1 MNHNS, CDR2 SASEGT. CDR3 loop: CASSAKRNTGELFF. The CDR3 DNA follows: TGTGCCAGCAGTGCCAAGAGAAACACCGGGGAGCTGTTTTTT.

This sequence joins TRBV6-1 and TRBJ1-2, with 7 bases that match TRBD1. Per the germline V gene, CDR1 is MNHNS and CDR2 is SASEGT. This CDR3 contains 14 residues. Unmatched junction bases numbered 10, after V lost 6 bases and J lost 6 bases. This CDR3 reads CASRDRAREDGYTF. The CDR3 DNA is TGTGCCAGCAGAGACAGGGCTCGAGAGGATGGCTACACCTTC.

This chain uses TRBV9 with TRBJ1-4; tentative D call: TRBD1 (6 bases). Germline V CDR1 and CDR2: SGDLS, YYNGEE. The CDR3 totals 17 residues. V was pared by 3 bases and J by 4 bases, with 19 bases between. The CDR3 here is CASSASVQGRVNEKLFF. The CDR3 DNA follows: TGTGCCAGCAGCGCGTCCGTACAGGGCCGGGTTAATGAAAAACTGTTTTTT.

This clone was counted a single time. V usage is TRBV29-1 and J usage is TRBJ1-1, with D unresolved. The CDR3 spans 11 residues. Per the germline V gene, CDR1 is SQVTM and CDR2 is ANQGSEA. The V gene lost 5 bases and the J gene lost 1 base, with 5 bases spanning the gap. The DNA for the CDR3 is TGCAGCGTTACGGGGAACACTGAAGCTTTCTTT. Protein sequence: CSVTGNTEAFF.

The V call is TRBV18, the J call TRBJ2-7, with D possibly being TRBD1 (6 bases). The V gene lost 1 base and the J gene lost 5 bases, with 15 bases spanning the gap. Per germline, CDR1 KGHSH and CDR2 LQKENI. The CDR3 length is 15 residues. The CDR3 spells CASSPLGTGSHEQYF. The CDR3 bases are TGTGCCAGCTCACCACTGGGAACAGGGTCCCACGAGCAGTACTTC.

This chain uses TRBV7-2 with TRBJ1-2; TRBD1 matches at 10 bases. The V gene end was trimmed by 6 bases and the J gene end by 7 bases; junction bases not matched to a gene: 14. Germline V gives CDR1 SGHTA, CDR2 FQGNSA. This CDR3 comprises 16 residues. CDR3 sequence reads: CASSPRQGASLGGYTF. CDR3 DNA sequence: TGTGCCAGCAGTCCCAGACAGGGGGCGAGCTTGGGTGGCTACACCTTC.

The chain joins TRBV5-1 to TRBJ1-4, with TRBD1 identical over 11 bases. In germline, CDR1 is SGHRS, CDR2 YFSETQ. CDR3 length equals 14 residues. V lost 4 bases, J lost 8 bases, and 4 bases stayed unmatched. This chain's CDR3 is CASSRDRGSEKLFF. DNA for the CDR3: TGCGCCAGCAGCCGGGACAGGGGGAGCGAAAAACTGTTTTTT.

The chain links TRBV7-2 to TRBJ1-5; no reliable D call. The CDR3 totals 12 residues. CDR1 SGHTA and CDR2 FQGNSA come from the germline V gene. Deletions cut 6 bases from V and 0 bases from J, with 3 bases between. The CDR3 DNA follows: TGTGCCAGCAGTAATAGCAATCAGCCCCAGCATTTT. Its translation: CASSNSNQPQHF.